A single sample is the source of the 26 T cell receptor beta chains below, sequenced in a study of T cell clonotyping in hematopoietic cell transplantation. The protocol was immunoSEQ multiplex PCR, while the TCRdb copy is restricted to in-frame clones and leaves out a portion. Of under 20,000 clones listed, approximately 80% were seen once; the top ten hold about 17%. Time point indicated: recipient sample about 28 days before transplant, after cytoreduction. The sample here was peripheral blood mononuclear cells, taken before stem cell transplant. All receptors derive from a man in his 60s with acute myeloid leukemia. Some clones in this sample may be carry-over from other donors' samples.

V and J are TRBV9 and TRBJ2-3; 7 bases line up with TRBD2. Germline CDR1 SGDLS, CDR2 YYNGEE. This CDR3 is built from 14 residues. The trim removed 2 bases at V and 4 bases at J, leaving 4 bases unmatched. In DNA, the CDR3 is TGTGCCAGCAGCGTTACTAGCGACGCAGATACGCAGTATTTT. Residues: CASSVTSDADTQYF.

This clone was observed a single time. This chain joins TRBV5-4 and TRBJ2-7; TRBD1 agrees at 8 bases. Germline trimming cut 3 bases from V and 7 bases from J; bases unmatched to any gene: 6. Germline-derived CDR1 and CDR2 are SGHNT and YYREEE (reference sequence). The CDR3 has 13 residues. DNA for the CDR3: TGTGCCAGCAGCTACCAGGGGGCTCGGGAGCAGTACTTC. It codes for CASSYQGAREQYF.

This clone was detected a few times. CDR3 in amino acids: CASSPRGTQPYEQYF. In DNA form, the CDR3 reads TGTGCCAGCAGCCCCCGGGGGACACAACCCTACGAGCAGTACTTC. V is TRBV11-2 and J is TRBJ2-7; D may match TRBD1 or TRBD2 (6 bases each). The CDR3 is made up of 15 amino acids. Germline V CDR1 and CDR2: SGHAT, FQNNGV. With 5 bases removed from V and 2 bases from J, the gap between germline ends came to 16 bases.

DNA of the CDR3: TGTGCCAGTAGTATAGATCTTTCAGGGCATCAGCCCCAGCATTTT. This codes for CASSIDLSGHQPQHF. The rearrangement links TRBV19 to TRBJ1-5, with D perhaps TRBD1 (5 bases). The CDR3 is made up of 15 amino acids. V lost 0 bases and J lost 5, with 11 bases in between. Per the germline V gene, CDR1 is LNHDA and CDR2 is SQIVND (reference sequence).

This clone was observed a single time. The V and J genes are TRBV6-5 and TRBJ2-1, with 8 nucleotides matching TRBD1. CDR3 size: 14 residues. Germline CDR1 MNHEY, CDR2 SVGAGI. J was trimmed by 1 base and V by 8 bases; bases with no gene match: 4. This CDR3 reads CASGQGSSYNEQFF. The CDR3 DNA sequence: TGTGCCAGCGGACAGGGAAGTTCCTACAATGAGCAGTTCTTC.

This clone came up a few times. V usage is TRBV6-5 and J usage is TRBJ1-5; D is undetermined. The CDR3 covers 12 residues. Germline lookup yields CDR1 MNHEY and CDR2 SVGAGI. V lost 5 bases to trimming and J lost 6 bases, with 8 bases between them. CDR3 nucleotide sequence: TGTGCCAGCAGTATGCGGGGTCAGCCCCAGCATTTT. Protein product: CASSMRGQPQHF.

The V and J genes are TRBV5-1 and TRBJ2-5; no reliable D call. The CDR3 sequence is 14 residues long. With 5 bases removed from V and 1 base from J, the gap between germline ends came to 12 bases. Per the germline V gene, CDR1 is SGHRS and CDR2 is YFSETQ. CDR3 in amino acids: CASRTLNTQETQYF. The CDR3 coding sequence is TGCGCCAGCAGGACATTAAACACCCAAGAGACCCAGTACTTC.

The chain is built from TRBV9 and TRBJ1-1; maybe TRBD1 (5 bases). This CDR3 is built from 11 residues. Germline CDR1 SGDLS, CDR2 YYNGEE. V dropped 8 bases and J dropped 10 bases, with 15 bases sitting between them. Here the CDR3 reads CASGTERRAFF. The CDR3 DNA is TGTGCCAGTGGGACGGAGAGACGAGCTTTCTTT.

The CDR3: CTSSPRQGWNQPQHF. The DNA for the CDR3 is TGCACCAGCAGCCCAAGACAGGGCTGGAATCAGCCCCAGCATTTT. The rearrangement uses TRBV1 and TRBJ1-5; whether TRBD1, the table's D call, matches the DNA was not checked. TRBV1 corresponds to a pseudogene. The CDR3 contains 15 residues.

This CDR3 reads CASTLGLSVRGAGNTIYF. The CDR3, as DNA: TGCGCCAGCACTCTGGGATTATCGGTCCGAGGAGCTGGAAACACCATATATTTT. The chain joins TRBV5-1 to TRBJ1-3; unclear D gene. CDR1 is SGHRS and CDR2 is YFSETQ in the germline V gene. The CDR3 has 18 amino acids. Trimming pared 6 bases from V and 2 bases from J, leaving 24 bases between.

The J gene is TRBJ2-1, the V gene TRBV7-2; the D gene is possibly TRBD2 (6 bases). Germline V CDR1 and CDR2: SGHTA, FQGNSA. V lost 5 bases, J lost 7 bases, and 24 bases lay in between. The CDR3 loop spans 17 amino acids. The CDR3 coding sequence is TGTGCCAGCAGCGCCAGATATCCGGGACTCCCTCGGAATGAGCAGTTCTTC. It specifies CASSARYPGLPRNEQFF.

The V call is TRBV29-1, the J call TRBJ1-5; 11 nucleotides align to TRBD1. V was pared by 6 bases and J by 4 bases, with 5 bases of the junction left unmatched. The CDR3 length is 14 residues. CDR1 SQVTM and CDR2 ANQGSEA come from the germline V gene. In nucleotides, the CDR3 is TGCAGCGTGTCGGGGACAGGGGGGAATCAGCCCCAGCATTTT. Protein: CSVSGTGGNQPQHF.

V gene TRBV11-3 combines with J gene TRBJ1-1; 7 bases are a match to TRBD1. The germline V gene has CDR1 SGHNT and CDR2 YENEEA. The CDR3 covers 17 residues. The V segment lost 5 bases and the J segment 1 base; nucleotides outside the gene matches: 13. CDR3 DNA sequence: TGTGCCAGCAGCGCTACAGGGGCCGGAGGACAGAACACTGAAGCTTTCTTT. Translating gives CASSATGAGGQNTEAFF.

The CDR3 bases are TGTGCCAGCAGCTTAGGGTCAGGGACACGTCTCGACGAGCAGTACTTC. Translated, it gives CASSLGSGTRLDEQYF. The V call is TRBV7-9, the J call TRBJ2-7, with a weak D call TRBD1 (6 bases). The CDR3 loop spans 16 amino acids. Germline lookup yields CDR1 SEHNR and CDR2 FQNEAQ (reference sequence). The ends were cut back, 1 base at V and 5 bases at J, with 18 bases in the middle.

The chain employs TRBV7-1 and TRBJ1-2; 9 bases map to TRBD1. TRBV7-1 qualifies as an ORF whose function is uncertain. The CDR3 extends over 15 amino acids. After removal of 4 bases from V and 4 bases from J, the junction contained 7 bases not matched to a gene. The CDR3 DNA reads TGTGCCAGCAGCTGGGACAGGGAGTTGGGCTATGGCTACACCTTC. Protein: CASSWDRELGYGYTF.

V is TRBV6-5 and J is TRBJ1-1, with 11 bases matching TRBD1. The CDR3 is 15 amino acids. V was pared by 5 bases and J by 3 bases, with 5 bases of the junction left unmatched. Germline V gene data show CDR1 as MNHEY and CDR2 as SVGAGI. The CDR3: CASSPRTGGYTEAFF. CDR3 nucleotide sequence: TGTGCCAGCAGTCCACGGACAGGGGGCTACACTGAAGCTTTCTTT.

The chain uses TRBV5-1 and TRBJ2-1; the match to TRBD2 covers 11 bases. The V gene end was trimmed by 0 bases and the J gene end by 7 bases; junction bases not matched to a gene: 6. There are 16 residues in the CDR3. Germline-derived CDR1 and CDR2 are SGHRS and YFSETQ. The CDR3 DNA sequence: TGCGCCAGCAGCTTGGAAACTAGCGGGGGACTTAATGAGCAGTTCTTC. Protein product: CASSLETSGGLNEQFF.

The rearrangement joins TRBV19 to TRBJ2-6, with D perhaps TRBD1 or TRBD2 (6 bases each). In germline, CDR1 is LNHDA, CDR2 SQIVND (reference sequence). Trimming cost V 6 bases and J 0 bases, with 18 bases left between them. This CDR3 region has 18 residues. The CDR3 coding sequence is TGTGCCAGTAGCCGAGGGGGGCCTTCGAGCTCTGGGGCCAACGTCCTGACTTTC. It codes for CASSRGGPSSSGANVLTF.

V and J are TRBV4-1 and TRBJ2-3, with 9 bases fitting TRBD2. The germline gives CDR1 MGHRA, CDR2 YSYEKL. The CDR3 contains 17 residues. With V trimmed by 0 bases and J by 1 base, 5 bases remained unmatched. Here the CDR3 DNA reads TGCGCCAGCAGCCAAGATCGGGGCGGGGGGGGCACAGATACGCAGTATTTT. Protein sequence: CASSQDRGGGGTDTQYF.

The chain uses TRBV5-6 and TRBJ2-7; TRBD1 matches at 7 bases. Unmatched junction bases numbered 7, after V lost 0 bases and J lost 7 bases. CDR3 length equals 14 residues. CDR1 SGHDT and CDR2 YYEEEE come from the germline V gene. The DNA of the CDR3 is TGTGCCAGCAGCTTGGAGACAGGGTTTTGGGAGCAGTACTTC. This translates into CASSLETGFWEQYF.

The chain joins TRBV28 to TRBJ1-5; D not resolved. The CDR3 sequence is 14 residues long. Germline CDR1 MDHEN, CDR2 SYDVKM. With 7 bases removed from V and 0 bases from J, the gap between germline ends came to 10 bases. The CDR3, as DNA: TGTGCCAGCAATGGTGGCACTAGCAATCAGCCCCAGCATTTT. Its translation: CASNGGTSNQPQHF.

The rearrangement uses TRBV6-9 and TRBJ1-2; the match to TRBD1 covers 8 bases. Germline V lookup: CDR1 MNHGY, CDR2 SVAAGI. The CDR3 is 13 residues long. With 10 bases clipped from V and 4 bases from J, the junction kept 8 bases outside the gene matches. Here the CDR3 reads CATSGGDGYGYTF. In nucleotides, the CDR3 is TGTGCCACCTCAGGGGGCGACGGCTATGGCTACACCTTC.

Worth noting for this clone: The sample holds other DNA sequences that translate to the same CDR3. The chain couples TRBV19 to TRBJ1-5; 8 nucleotides align to TRBD1. The CDR3 is made up of 14 amino acids. V shed 6 bases, J shed 6 bases, and the junction held 7 bases outside the gene matches. Germline lookup yields CDR1 LNHDA and CDR2 SQIVND (reference sequence). The CDR3 region has the DNA TGTGCCAGTAGCAAGACAGGGGCGGGTCAGCCCCAGCATTTT. Protein product: CASSKTGAGQPQHF.

V usage is TRBV19 and J usage is TRBJ2-3; D may be TRBD1 (6 bases). The CDR3 has 14 residues. Per the germline V gene, CDR1 is LNHDA and CDR2 is SQIVND (reference sequence). With 6 bases removed from V and 0 bases from J, the gap between germline ends came to 10 bases. The CDR3, as DNA: TGTGCCAGTAGCGACAGGATAAGCACAGATACGCAGTATTTT. This gives the protein CASSDRISTDTQYF.

This chain links TRBV6-1 with TRBJ2-7; the D gene is possibly TRBD1 (6 bases). The CDR3 spans 14 residues. The germline gives CDR1 MNHNS, CDR2 SASEGT. V lost 8 bases to trimming and J lost 4 bases, with 18 bases between them. Written as DNA, the CDR3 is TGTGCCAGCTCCCATCGGGACACCGTTTACGAGCAGTACTTC. This translates into CASSHRDTVYEQYF.

The chain uses TRBV7-8 and TRBJ1-2; 12 bases match TRBD1. The CDR3 length is 17 residues. Per germline, CDR1 SGHVS and CDR2 FQNEAQ. Unmatched junction bases numbered 13, after V lost 4 bases and J lost 7 bases. CDR3 coding DNA: TGTGCCAGCAGCTACGCGCCCCCGGGACAGGGGGCGGGTGGCTACACCTTC. Amino acid sequence: CASSYAPPGQGAGGYTF.